A selection of T cell receptor beta chains follows, all from one sample in a study of spatial heterogeneity in lung cancer. TCRdb reprocessed the 5' RACE reads with MiXCR, giving one entry per CDR3 protein. The sample consists of 23,000 or so distinct CDR3 sequences, 6.4% of them appearing once. The sample was lung tumor tissue, taken at surgery. Receptor source: a male donor with early-stage non-small cell lung cancer. CDR3s include the opening cysteine and the closing phenylalanine or tryptophan. A D gene is named only where the DNA matches it firmly. The size field is filled for only some rows; it gives once, few, many or a size class.

D gene	J gene	V gene	clone size	CDR3 DNA	CDR3 protein
TRBD1	TRBJ1-2	TRBV7-9	medium-sized	TGTGCCAGCAGCCCTAATAACAGGGGTACGGATGGCTACACCTTC	CASSPNNRGTDGYTF
TRBD2	TRBJ2-1	TRBV7-2	many	TGTGCCAGCAGGGCTCTAGCGGGAGGGATCAACAATGAGCAGTTCTTC	CASRALAGGINNEQFF
TRBD1	TRBJ2-7	TRBV28	few	TGTGCCAGCAGTTTGGGACAGGGCATCTTCCAGCAGTACTTC	CASSLGQGIFQQYF
NA	TRBJ1-4	TRBV20-1	many	TGCAGTGCTAGTCCACGGCAGGGTTGGGCAACTAATGAAAAACTGTTTTTT	CSASPRQGWATNEKLFF
NA	TRBJ2-1	TRBV20-1	few	TGCAGTGAATCCGAGGACGGGTTGCAGTTCTTC	CSESEDGLQFF
TRBD1	TRBJ2-7	TRBV5-1	many	TGCGCCAGCAGCTTGGCCGGGACAGGGTCCACCGGCAAGCAGTACTTC	CASSLAGTGSTGKQYF
NA	TRBJ1-1	TRBV20-1	few	TGCAGTGTCTCTACAGGGAACACTGAAGCTTTCTTT	CSVSTGNTEAFF
NA	TRBJ2-1	TRBV24-1	few	TGTGCCACCAGTGATCAGGGTCGGTGGTTCTTC	CATSDQGRWFF
NA	TRBJ2-1	TRBV5-6	few	TGTGCCAGCAGCCGGGACCTCCTCCCTACGGATGAGCAGTTCTTC	CASSRDLLPTDEQFF
NA	TRBJ2-2	TRBV28	few	TGTGCCAGCAGTTTCGCACAACTTTTGAACACCGGGGAGCTGTTTTTT	CASSFAQLLNTGELFF
NA	TRBJ2-4	TRBV11-2	once	TGTGCCAGCAGCTCTGGGGGGAACATTCAGTACTTC	CASSSGGNIQYF
NA	TRBJ2-7	TRBV2	few	TGTGCCAGCACCCTGTCCCGGGGCGGACCCTACGAGCAGTACTTC	CASTLSRGGPYEQYF
NA	TRBJ1-6	TRBV7-2	many	TGTGCCAGCAGCTTAGGGGGCGGCGGGATACCCCTCCACTTT	CASSLGGGGIPLHF
NA	TRBJ2-1	TRBV6-2/TRBV6-3	many	TGTGCCAGCAGTGTTCACAGGTCTTCCTACAATGAGCAGTTCTTC	CASSVHRSSYNEQFF
NA	TRBJ1-1	TRBV6-2/TRBV6-3	few	TGTGCCAGCAGTTTAACAGGGAGAAAGGGCACTGAAGCTTTCTTT	CASSLTGRKGTEAFF
NA	TRBJ1-3	TRBV5-6	many	TGTGCCAGCAGCTGGACAGTCTCTGGAAACACCATATATTTT	CASSWTVSGNTIYF
NA	TRBJ2-2	TRBV6-5	many	TGTGCCAGCAGGGCCGGGATCTCCTTCACCGGGGAGCTGTTTTTT	CASRAGISFTGELFF
TRBD1	TRBJ2-5	TRBV7-9	many	TGTGCCAGCAGCGGGCGGACAGGGAGAAGCGAGACCCAGTACTTC	CASSGRTGRSETQYF
NA	TRBJ1-2	TRBV28	NA	TGTGCCAGCAGTTTACCACAGGGAGGGTATGGCTACACCTTC	CASSLPQGGYGYTF
NA	TRBJ2-5	TRBV18	NA	TGTGCCAGCTCCCCGGGGCGGGGAGAGACCCAGTACTTC	CASSPGRGETQYF
NA	TRBJ1-2	TRBV7-2	NA	TGTGCCAGCAAGGGGGACGGAGGAAACTATGGCTACACCTTC	CASKGDGGNYGYTF
NA	TRBJ1-4	TRBV7-9	many	TGTGCCAGCAGCTCCATAATCGAGTATGAAAAACTGTTTTTT	CASSSIIEYEKLFF
TRBD2	TRBJ2-7	TRBV28	many	TGTGCCAGCACCGGGGGGGGGCTCAGCTCCTACGAGCAGTACTTC	CASTGGGLSSYEQYF
NA	TRBJ2-5	TRBV20-1	few	TGCAGTCCTATAGCGGCTAACCAAGAGACCCAGTACTTC	CSPIAANQETQYF
TRBD1	TRBJ2-5	TRBV6-5	NA	TGTGCCAGCAGTCAACCGGGACAGGGTACAGTAGAGACCCAGTACTTC	CASSQPGQGTVETQYF
TRBD1	TRBJ2-7	TRBV28	many	TGTGCCAGCAGGTTACCAGGGGGAGAGCAGTACTTC	CASRLPGGEQYF
TRBD1	TRBJ1-2	TRBV25-1	medium-sized	TGTGCCAGCAGTCGGACAGGGGGCGCGTTAGGCTACACCTTC	CASSRTGGALGYTF
NA	TRBJ1-1	TRBV6-6	NA	TGTGCCAGCAGCCCGGGCCCTTGGGCGGGTGAAGCTTTCTTT	CASSPGPWAGEAFF
NA	TRBJ2-7	TRBV7-9	many	TGTGCCAGCAGCCATCAGAACTACGAGCAGTACTTC	CASSHQNYEQYF
TRBD1	TRBJ1-1	TRBV28	many	TGTGCCAGAACAGGGGAGAACGGGAACACTGAAGCTTTCTTT	CARTGENGNTEAFF
NA	TRBJ1-1	TRBV9	many	TGTGCCAGCAGCCCTTTAACGGGGCGGAGTGAAGCTTTCTTT	CASSPLTGRSEAFF
TRBD2	TRBJ2-7	TRBV10-3	large	TGTGCCATCAGTCGGCTAGCGGGACAGATCTACGAGCAGTACTTC	CAISRLAGQIYEQYF
NA	TRBJ1-3	TRBV5-1	many	TGCGCCAGCAGCCTAAATGACCTCTCTGGAAACACCATATATTTT	CASSLNDLSGNTIYF
NA	TRBJ2-3	TRBV10-3	many	TGTGCCATCAAAGACACAGATACGCAGTATTTT	CAIKDTDTQYF
TRBD1	TRBJ1-1	TRBV10-3	many	TGTGCCATCAAGGGGACAGGGGGGAGGGCCACTGAAGCTTTCTTT	CAIKGTGGRATEAFF
NA	TRBJ2-1	TRBV18	NA	TGTGCCAGCTCACCACGGGACTGGGATGAGCAGTTCTTC	CASSPRDWDEQFF
NA	TRBJ2-6	TRBV28	many	TGTGCCAGTGGAACCCCTGGGGCCAACGTCCTGACTTTC	CASGTPGANVLTF
TRBD1	TRBJ1-5	TRBV28	many	TGTGCCAGCAGTTTAAGGGGGCGTAAGTTGAAGCCCCAGCATTTT	CASSLRGRKLKPQHF
NA	TRBJ1-3	TRBV18	many	TGTGCCAGCTCACCACTCCAGGATATTATTCGCTCTGGAAACACCATATATTTT	CASSPLQDIIRSGNTIYF
NA	TRBJ2-4	TRBV4-3	few	TGCGCCAGCAGCCAAGTAGGGGTCACCAAAAACATTCAGTACTTC	CASSQVGVTKNIQYF
NA	TRBJ2-6	TRBV7-2	many	TGTGCCAGCAGCTCCTCGGTCGCATCTGGGGCCAACGTCCTGACTTTC	CASSSSVASGANVLTF
NA	TRBJ2-2	TRBV7-9	medium-sized	TGTGCCAGCAGCTTAGCAAAGATCACCCCGAACACCGGGGAGCTGTTTTTT	CASSLAKITPNTGELFF
NA	TRBJ2-2	TRBV28	NA	TGTGCCAACCGGGACTCAGACACCGGGGAGCTGTTTTTT	CANRDSDTGELFF
TRBD1	TRBJ2-7	TRBV28	many	TGTGCCAGCAGGGCGACAGGGAGTATTTACGAGCAGTACTTC	CASRATGSIYEQYF
NA	TRBJ1-1	TRBV5-1	medium-sized	TGCGCCAGCAGCTTGGGACAGAGGGACCGTTTGAGCACTGAAGCTTTCTTT	CASSLGQRDRLSTEAFF
TRBD1	TRBJ1-2	TRBV28	NA	TGTGCCAGCAGCCAACAGGGGCCTGGGAACACCTTC	CASSQQGPGNTF
TRBD1	TRBJ1-5	TRBV6-2/TRBV6-3	many	TGTGCCAGCAGAGATGGACAGGGACATCAGCCCCAGCATTTT	CASRDGQGHQPQHF
TRBD1	TRBJ2-1	TRBV28	many	TGTGCCAGCAGCCCCGGAAGGGGGCGAAGCTCCTACAATGAGCAGTTCTTC	CASSPGRGRSSYNEQFF
NA	TRBJ2-1	TRBV14	many	TGTGCCAGCGGAGGGGGCAATGAGCAGTTCTTC	CASGGGNEQFF
TRBD1	TRBJ2-2	TRBV4-3	many	TGCGCCAGCAGCCGACGGCCTCCGGGACAGGGGGGGACCGGGGAGCTGTTTTTT	CASSRRPPGQGGTGELFF
NA	TRBJ1-2	TRBV20-1	many	TGCAGTGCTAACGCTAACTATGGCTACACCTTC	CSANANYGYTF
NA	TRBJ2-2	TRBV7-3	few	TGTGCCAGCAGCTTACTAGGCTCCGGGGAGCTGTTTTTT	CASSLLGSGELFF
TRBD1	TRBJ2-7	TRBV13	medium-sized	TGTGCCAGCAGCTACAATACCGGGACAGACGTTTACGAGCAGTACTTC	CASSYNTGTDVYEQYF
TRBD1	TRBJ2-1	TRBV6-1	many	TGTGCCAGCAGTGAAGAGGGGACAGGGACGAATGAGCAGTTCTTC	CASSEEGTGTNEQFF
NA	TRBJ2-1	TRBV9	NA	TGTGCCAGCAGCCCTCGGGAGTCGAACAATGAGCAGTTCTTC	CASSPRESNNEQFF
NA	TRBJ2-7	TRBV15	many	TGTGCCACCGGAGGGCGGGGGCCCACCTACGAGCAGTACTTC	CATGGRGPTYEQYF
TRBD1	TRBJ1-1	TRBV28	many	TGTGCCAGCAGTTACTCCATCGGTATCAGGGGGCAGACTAACACTGAAGCTTTCTTT	CASSYSIGIRGQTNTEAFF
TRBD1	TRBJ1-6	TRBV7-3	many	TGTGCCAGCAGCTTATCGGGACAGGGCTATTCACCCCTCCACTTT	CASSLSGQGYSPLHF
TRBD2	TRBJ2-2	TRBV20-1	few	TGCAGTGCTAGAGATCGCGGGAGGGCCGATGGGGAGCTGTTTTTT	CSARDRGRADGELFF
TRBD1	TRBJ2-1	TRBV12-3/TRBV12-4	many	TGTGCCAGCAGTTCCACAGGGACAGTTGGTGAGCAGTTCTTC	CASSSTGTVGEQFF